Below are 25 T cell receptor beta chains sequenced from a single sample in a study of blood T cell repertoires in COVID-19. TCRdb keeps only in-frame clones here, not all; method: immunoSEQ multiplex PCR. The sample includes approximately 360,000 clones, 89% of them seen just once. Material: peripheral blood. The receptor source for this set is a man in his forties with acute or convalescent COVID-19.

This clone was counted between two and nine times. The chain carries TRBV7-9 and TRBJ1-1; D perhaps matches TRBD1 (6 bases). The V gene's germline CDR1 is SEHNR and CDR2 FQNEAQ (reference sequence). The CDR3 is 17 amino acids. With 1 base removed from V and 4 bases from J, the gap between germline ends came to 19 bases. The CDR3 nucleotides read TGTGCCAGCAGCTTAGAGTTCGGACAGCCGATGGTCACTGAAGCTTTCTTT. Encoded protein: CASSLEFGQPMVTEAFF.

The V and J genes are TRBV5-1 and TRBJ2-1, with D perhaps TRBD2 (6 bases). The CDR3 totals 16 residues. CDR1 SGHRS and CDR2 YFSETQ come from the germline V gene. Trimming removed 0 bases from V and 0 bases from J, with 10 bases in between. The CDR3 DNA follows: TGCGCCAGCAGCTTGGGGCTGACTAGCTCCTACAATGAGCAGTTCTTC. Its translation: CASSLGLTSSYNEQFF.

The J gene is TRBJ2-2, the V gene TRBV9, with a possible D match to TRBD2 (7 bases). Germline CDR1 and CDR2: SGDLS and YYNGEE. With 3 bases removed from V and 4 bases from J, the gap between germline ends came to 13 bases. This CDR3 spans 15 amino acids. For the CDR3, the DNA is TGTGCCAGCAGCGCCGAAGGGGGGGGCACCGGGGAGCTGTTTTTT. This codes for CASSAEGGGTGELFF. The full variable domain, its missing parts supplied by reference TRBV9 and TRBJ2-2, is DSGVTQTPKHLITATGQRVTLRCSPRSGDLSVYWYQQSLDQGLQFLIQYYNGEERAKGNILERFSAQQFPDLHSELNLSSLELGDSALYFCASSAEGGGTGELFFGEGSRLTVL.

V usage is TRBV18 and J usage is TRBJ1-2; TRBD1 aligns across 10 bases. This CDR3 comprises 14 residues. The V gene's germline CDR1 is KGHSH and CDR2 LQKENI. Trimming cost V 4 bases and J 2 bases; bases outside gene matches: 1. CDR3 sequence reads: CASSQGQGNYGYTF. The CDR3 nucleotides read TGTGCCAGCTCACAGGGACAGGGGAACTATGGCTACACCTTC.

V and J are TRBV15 and TRBJ2-1; unclear D gene. CDR3 length: 12 amino acids. The V gene's germline CDR1 is LNHNV and CDR2 YYDKDF (reference sequence). The V end lost 0 bases, the J end lost 12 bases, and 9 bases lay between the germline ends. CDR3 region: CATSRDGTVQFF. As DNA, the CDR3 is TGTGCCACCAGCAGAGATGGAACAGTGCAGTTCTTC.

This clone has just one count. The CDR3 region is CASSSRGGRSTGELFF. In DNA, the CDR3 is TGTGCCAGCAGCTCCCGGGGGGGGCGGAGCACCGGGGAGCTGTTTTTT. The chain has TRBV7-3 and TRBJ2-2; 8 bases are shared with TRBD2. In germline, CDR1 is SGHTA, CDR2 FQGTGA. There are 16 residues in the CDR3. J lost 4 bases, V lost 4 bases, and 8 bases had no gene match. Combining the CDR3 with reference TRBV7-3 and TRBJ2-2 gives the whole variable domain GAGVSQTPSNKVTEKGKYVELRCDPISGHTALYWYRQSLGQGPEFLIYFQGTGAADDSGLPNDRFFAVRPEGSVSTLKIQRTERGDSAVYLCASSSRGGRSTGELFFGEGSRLTVL.

This sequence joins TRBV9 and TRBJ2-7; 8 bases line up with TRBD2. The CDR3 totals 15 residues. Losses at the gene ends were 4 bases for V and 4 bases for J; bases not matched to a gene: 10. Per the germline V gene, CDR1 is SGDLS and CDR2 is YYNGEE. This chain's CDR3 is CASSPSGTRAYEQYF. DNA of the CDR3: TGTGCCAGCAGCCCCAGTGGGACTAGGGCGTACGAGCAGTACTTC.

V and J are TRBV7-9 and TRBJ1-6; 7 positions match TRBD1. CDR1 and CDR2 (germline): SEHNR, FQNEAQ (reference sequence). J was trimmed by 7 bases and V by 8 bases; bases with no gene match: 8. The CDR3 spans 14 residues. The CDR3 DNA sequence: TGTGCCAGCGACGAGGGACAGCTCAATTCACCCCTCCACTTT. It specifies CASDEGQLNSPLHF.

This chain joins TRBV5-4 and TRBJ2-3, with D unresolved. The CDR3 loop spans 14 amino acids. Germline V gene lookup returns CDR1 SGHNT and CDR2 YYREEE (reference sequence). V lost 0 bases to trimming and J lost 5 bases, with 10 bases between them. The CDR3 protein is CASSLVSSGDTQYF. CDR3 in DNA: TGTGCCAGCAGCTTGGTTTCCTCGGGAGATACGCAGTATTTT.

The rearrangement uses TRBV6-6 and TRBJ1-4, with 7 bases aligning to TRBD1. The V gene end was trimmed by 5 bases and the J gene end by 2 bases; junction bases not matched to a gene: 11. Germline loops: CDR1 MNHNY, CDR2 SVGAGI (reference sequence). This CDR3 contains 17 residues. The chain's CDR3 is CASSRWTGSGTNEKLFF. The CDR3 bases are TGTGCCAGCAGTAGATGGACAGGTAGTGGGACTAATGAAAAACTGTTTTTT.

The chain combines TRBV15 with TRBJ2-3; D is possibly TRBD2 (6 bases). The CDR3 runs to 13 residues. V gave up 5 bases and J gave up 9 bases, with 15 bases separating them. Germline V gives CDR1 LNHNV, CDR2 YYDKDF (reference sequence). The CDR3 loop is CATSPRRGETQYF. In DNA form, the CDR3 reads TGTGCCACCAGCCCCCGGAGGGGAGAGACGCAGTATTTT.

CDR3 coding DNA: TGTGCCAGCAGCTTGGGACAGGGGGGTGAAGCTTTCTTT. It translates to CASSLGQGGEAFF. The V and J genes are TRBV13 and TRBJ1-1; 11 bases fit TRBD1. V trimming: 3 bases; J trimming: 7 bases; junction bases outside the gene matches: 1. The CDR3 contains 13 residues. Germline V lookup: CDR1 PRHDT, CDR2 FYEKMQ (reference sequence). Variable domain in full (rest from reference TRBV13 and TRBJ1-1): AAGVIQSPRHLIKEKRETATLKCYPIPRHDTVYWYQQGPGQDPQFLISFYEKMQSDKGSIPDRFSAQQFSDYHSELNMSSLELGDSALYFCASSLGQGGEAFFGQGTRLTVV.

The chain is built from TRBV13 and TRBJ1-2; TRBD1 agrees at 9 bases. CDR3 length equals 13 residues. With 5 bases clipped from V and 7 bases from J, the junction kept 5 bases outside the gene matches. Germline lookup yields CDR1 PRHDT and CDR2 FYEKMQ (reference sequence). CDR3 DNA sequence: TGTGCCAGCAGCGAGGACAGGGGCGGTGGCTACACCTTC. This translates into CASSEDRGGGYTF. The variable domain in full, completed from reference TRBV13 and TRBJ1-2, reads AAGVIQSPRHLIKEKRETATLKCYPIPRHDTVYWYQQGPGQDPQFLISFYEKMQSDKGSIPDRFSAQQFSDYHSELNMSSLELGDSALYFCASSEDRGGGYTFGSGTRLTVV.

This clone was observed a handful of times. V and J are TRBV29-1 and TRBJ1-1; 8 nucleotides align to TRBD1. Looked up from germline, CDR1 is SQVTM and CDR2 is ANQGSEA. The CDR3 is 13 residues long. Trimming at V came to 7 bases and at J to 1 base, leaving 5 bases not matched to a gene. The CDR3 spells CSGGDRRNTEAFF. The CDR3 DNA reads TGCAGCGGTGGGGACAGGAGGAACACTGAAGCTTTCTTT.

The chain recombines TRBV12-3 or TRBV12-4 with TRBJ2-1; tentatively, D is TRBD2 (5 bases). V dropped 6 bases and J dropped 13 bases, with 19 bases sitting between them. This CDR3 contains 13 residues. The CDR3 nucleotides read TGTGCCAGCAGACCCAGGTCCGCGGGTTCACAGTTCTTC. Translated: CASRPRSAGSQFF.

This CDR3 reads CASSVGLGTYEQYF. The CDR3 DNA follows: TGTGCCAGCAGCGTAGGGCTAGGAACCTACGAGCAGTACTTC. J is TRBJ2-7 and V is TRBV9; D is unclear. The V end was cut by 0 bases, the J end by 2 bases, with 9 bases between. The germline CDR1 and CDR2 sequences are SGDLS and YYNGEE. The CDR3 extends over 14 amino acids.

This chain links TRBV6-1 with TRBJ2-3; TRBD2 matches at 11 bases. CDR1 is MNHNS and CDR2 is SASEGT in the germline V gene. V lost 4 bases and J lost 3; bases outside the gene matches: 9. This CDR3 is 17 amino acids long. CDR3 region: CASSGPFVAGGTDTQYF. CDR3 DNA: TGTGCCAGCAGTGGCCCTTTTGTAGCGGGAGGGACAGATACGCAGTATTTT.

CDR3 nucleotides: TGTGCCAGTAGTATATTGCCGGGGGGAGAGACCCAGTACTTC. Translating it yields CASSILPGGETQYF. The chain has TRBV19 and TRBJ2-5, with 7 bases fitting TRBD2. CDR1 LNHDA and CDR2 SQIVND come from the germline V gene (reference sequence). The trim removed 2 bases at V and 4 bases at J, leaving 4 bases unmatched. The CDR3 loop spans 14 amino acids.

This chain joins TRBV27 and TRBJ2-3; TRBD2 agrees at 12 bases. V lost 7 bases to trimming and J lost 2 bases; unmatched junction nucleotides: 10. This CDR3 region has 17 residues. Looked up from germline, CDR1 is MNHEY and CDR2 is SMNVEV (reference sequence). CDR3 amino acids: CASTGLAGGPPTDTQYF. Written as DNA, the CDR3 is TGTGCCAGCACTGGGCTAGCGGGAGGGCCACCCACAGATACGCAGTATTTT.

The chain couples TRBV19 to TRBJ1-1; the D is unclear. V lost 6 bases and J lost 5, with 16 bases in between. The CDR3 runs 14 residues. CDR1 and CDR2 from the germline V gene are LNHDA and SQIVND (reference sequence). In DNA form, the CDR3 reads TGTGCCAGTAGCCATGACACCCGGGGAACTGAAGCTTTCTTT. Translation gives CASSHDTRGTEAFF.

The CDR3 DNA reads as TGTGCCAGCAGCCTCATAGACATTGGTTACACTGAAGCTTTCTTT. Its translation: CASSLIDIGYTEAFF. The chain uses TRBV11-1 and TRBJ1-1; D call uncertain. Trimming shortened V by 5 bases and J by 3 bases, and 16 bases separated the two germline ends. CDR3 length: 15 amino acids. Germline values: CDR1 SGHAT, CDR2 FQDESV (reference sequence). Based on the CDR3 plus reference TRBV11-1 and TRBJ1-1, the full variable domain is EAEVAQSPRYKITEKSQAVAFWCDPISGHATLYWYRQILGQGPELLVQFQDESVVDDSQLPKDRFSAERLKGVDSTLKIQPAELGDSAMYLCASSLIDIGYTEAFFGQGTRLTVV.

The rearrangement joins TRBV6-5 to TRBJ1-2; TRBD1 aligns across 7 bases. V shed 5 bases and J 8 bases; nucleotides not matched to a gene: 8. The CDR3 is 13 amino acids. Germline V CDR1 and CDR2: MNHEY, SVGAGI. CDR3 amino acids: CASSTTGVLGYTF. CDR3 in DNA: TGTGCCAGCAGTACTACAGGGGTGTTAGGCTACACCTTC.

The chain joins TRBV5-1 to TRBJ2-5; D unresolved. The CDR3 runs to 14 residues. Trimming removed 0 bases at V and 3 bases at J, with 9 bases between. Germline loops: CDR1 SGHRS, CDR2 YFSETQ. The CDR3 region is CASSLEQWEETQYF. The CDR3 DNA reads as TGCGCCAGCAGCTTGGAACAGTGGGAAGAGACCCAGTACTTC.

The rearrangement links TRBV4-1 to TRBJ1-1; D unresolved. Germline CDR1 MGHRA, CDR2 YSYEKL. Trimming removed 6 bases at V and 7 bases at J, with 18 bases between. CDR3 length: 14 amino acids. The CDR3 loop reads CASSLDQRAVEAFF. CDR3 DNA sequence: TGCGCCAGCAGTCTGGACCAGCGGGCGGTTGAAGCTTTCTTT.

V gene TRBV5-1 combines with J gene TRBJ2-7; TRBD2 matches 14 bases. The V gene end was trimmed by 2 bases and the J gene end by 3 bases; junction bases not matched to a gene: 13. This CDR3 contains 19 residues. The germline V gene has CDR1 SGHRS and CDR2 YFSETQ. This CDR3 is CASSFRTGLAGDKGYEQYF. The CDR3 region has the DNA TGCGCCAGCAGCTTCCGGACGGGACTAGCGGGAGATAAGGGCTACGAGCAGTACTTC.